This T cell receptor (beta chain) stems from a study of CD8 T cells in ankylosing spondylitis. Study outcomes and limitations: For ankylosing spondylitis blood, a TCR beta motif of seven to nine highly homologous variants appeared characteristic. Clones that were linked to disease were CD8+ and were relatively rare in peripheral blood.

Details on this clonotype: Its antigen is not identified.

Researchers built TCR beta libraries using quantitative 5'-RACE with molecular barcodes. TCRdb reprocessed the 5' RACE reads via MiXCR and lists one record per CDR3 protein. The table includes 250,000 to 350,000 distinct CDR3 sequences, less than 10% detected once. J lost 4 bases, V lost 2 bases, and 10 bases had no gene match. Germline V gene sequence: CDR1 DFQATT, CDR2 SNEGSKA (reference sequence). The CDR3 is 16 residues long. The receptor was derived from a male donor with ankylosing spondylitis. Sequenced material: blood, either unsorted or a sorted T cell fraction (not recorded which). The chain has TRBV20-1 and TRBJ2-1; TRBD2 agrees at 8 bases. The CDR3 sequence is CSARPRLAKFYNEQFF. CDR3 in DNA: TGCAGTGCTAGACCCCGACTAGCGAAATTTTACAATGAGCAGTTCTTC.